This T cell receptor (beta chain) was sequenced in a study of shared clonotypes between healthy human individuals. Execution of the assay was at deep level. Genomic DNA (from each subset) was split evenly across several immunoSEQ plates. Profiling relied on immunoSEQ multiplex PCR, and the TCRdb table lists in-frame clones only, not all of them. Among more than 400,000 clones listed, over 70% were seen once. Study-level results: Clonotype sharing among donors, it was expected, would be affected by sequencing depth.

The CDR3 is 11 amino acids. V was clipped by 2 bases and J by 14 bases, with 9 bases between them. CDR1 and CDR2 (germline): SGHTA, FQGNSA. A single count supports this clone. The antigen remains undetermined. The origin of this receptor is a middle-aged woman in good health. Some clones in this sample may be carry-over from other donors' samples. The J gene is TRBJ2-2, the V gene TRBV7-2; the D call may be TRBD1 or TRBD2 (5 bases each). The sequenced sample was PBMCs. The CDR3 DNA reads TGTGCCAGCAGCTTACGGGGACGACTGTTTTTT. This gives the protein CASSLRGRLFF.